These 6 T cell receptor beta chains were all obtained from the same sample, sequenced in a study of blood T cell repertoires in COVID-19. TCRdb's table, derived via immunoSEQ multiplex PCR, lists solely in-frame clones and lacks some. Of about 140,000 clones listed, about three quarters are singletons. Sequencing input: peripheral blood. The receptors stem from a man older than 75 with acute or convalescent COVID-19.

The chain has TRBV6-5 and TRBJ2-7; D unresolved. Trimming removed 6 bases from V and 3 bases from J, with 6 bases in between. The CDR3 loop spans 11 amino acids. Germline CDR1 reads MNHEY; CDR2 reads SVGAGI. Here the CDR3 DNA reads TGTGCCAGCAGAAACAACTACGAGCAGTACTTC. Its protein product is CASRNNYEQYF.

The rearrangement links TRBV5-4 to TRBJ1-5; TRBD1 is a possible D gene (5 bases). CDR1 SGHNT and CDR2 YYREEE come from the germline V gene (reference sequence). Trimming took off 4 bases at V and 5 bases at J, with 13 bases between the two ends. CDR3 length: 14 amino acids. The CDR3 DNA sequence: TGTGCCAGCAGCATGCAGGGTAAGGATCAGCCCCAGCATTTT. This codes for CASSMQGKDQPQHF.

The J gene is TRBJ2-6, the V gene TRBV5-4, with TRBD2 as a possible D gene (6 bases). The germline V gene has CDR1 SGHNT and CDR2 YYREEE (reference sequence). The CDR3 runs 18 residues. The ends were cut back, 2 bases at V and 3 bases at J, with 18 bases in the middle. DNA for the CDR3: TGTGCCAGCAGCTTACTGGCGGGGAACCTACGTGGGGCCAACGTCCTGACTTTC. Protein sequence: CASSLLAGNLRGANVLTF.

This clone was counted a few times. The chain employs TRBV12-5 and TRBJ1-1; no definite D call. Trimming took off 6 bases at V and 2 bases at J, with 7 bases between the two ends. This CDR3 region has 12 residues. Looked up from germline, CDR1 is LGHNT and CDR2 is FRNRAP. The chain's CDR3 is CASGYINTEAFF. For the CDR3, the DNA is TGTGCTAGTGGATACATTAACACTGAAGCTTTCTTT.

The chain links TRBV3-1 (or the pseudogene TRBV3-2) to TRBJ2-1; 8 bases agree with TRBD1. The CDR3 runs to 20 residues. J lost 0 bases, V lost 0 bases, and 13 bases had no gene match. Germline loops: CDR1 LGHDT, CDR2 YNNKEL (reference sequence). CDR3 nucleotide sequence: TGTGCCAGCAGCCAAGAGCACCGGGACAGGAGGACGAGCTCCTACAATGAGCAGTTCTTC. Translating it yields CASSQEHRDRRTSSYNEQFF.

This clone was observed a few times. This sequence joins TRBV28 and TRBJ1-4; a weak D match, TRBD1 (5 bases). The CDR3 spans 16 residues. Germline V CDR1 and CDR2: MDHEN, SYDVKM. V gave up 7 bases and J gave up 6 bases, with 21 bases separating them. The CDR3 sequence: CASTPTPGAGDEKLFF. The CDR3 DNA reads TGTGCCAGCACTCCCACCCCCGGAGCGGGGGATGAAAAACTGTTTTTT.